The following is a T cell receptor (beta chain) sequence with its context. Antigen: not known. This entry is derived from a study of CD8+ T cells in alopecia areata. In the study overall: Tofacitinib treatment spanned 6 to 18 months, with 6 months off drug afterward.

Trimming at V came to 6 bases and at J to 6 bases, leaving 8 bases not matched to a gene. Per germline, CDR1 SNHLY and CDR2 FYNNEI. The CDR3 length is 14 residues. Whole-study findings and limits: The study found TCR sharing across patients less clear than in mice, possibly for HLA reasons.

The treatment was: oral pan-JAK inhibitor, 5-10 mg twice daily. Collection of lesional scalp punch biopsies and peripheral blood was performed in alopecia areata patients. TCR sequencing used cDNA made by reverse transcription of extracted RNA. Using immunoSEQ multiplex PCR, the repertoire was profiled, and TCRdb retains in-frame clones only, with some absent. Of 93,000 or so clones in the sample, about nine tenths were seen once. This TCR came from a human donor with alopecia areata. This rearrangement joins TRBV2 to TRBJ1-5, with TRBD1 matching over 7 bases. This specimen consisted of CD8+ T cells sorted from blood, obtained at approximately week 31, from a patient treated with tofacitinib. DNA of the CDR3: TGTGCCAGCAGCCACAGGGGCCCACCTCAGCCCCAGCATTTT. It specifies CASSHRGPPQPQHF.